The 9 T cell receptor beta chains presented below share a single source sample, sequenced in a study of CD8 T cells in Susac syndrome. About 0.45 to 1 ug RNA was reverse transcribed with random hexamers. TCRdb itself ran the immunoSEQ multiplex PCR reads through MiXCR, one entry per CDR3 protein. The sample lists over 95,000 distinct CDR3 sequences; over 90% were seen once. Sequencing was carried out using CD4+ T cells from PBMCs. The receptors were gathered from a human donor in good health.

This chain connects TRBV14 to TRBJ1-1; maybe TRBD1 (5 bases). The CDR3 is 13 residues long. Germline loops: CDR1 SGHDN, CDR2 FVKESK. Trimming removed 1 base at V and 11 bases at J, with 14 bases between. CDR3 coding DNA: TGTGCCAGCAGCCAAGGGGTACCGAGGGGCGCTTTCTTT. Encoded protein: CASSQGVPRGAFF.

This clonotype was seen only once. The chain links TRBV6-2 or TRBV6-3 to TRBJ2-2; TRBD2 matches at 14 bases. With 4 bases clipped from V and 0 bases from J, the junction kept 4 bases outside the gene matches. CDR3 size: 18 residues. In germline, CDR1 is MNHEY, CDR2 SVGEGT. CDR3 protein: CASSFGLAGGPNTGELFF. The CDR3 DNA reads TGTGCCAGCAGTTTCGGACTAGCGGGGGGACCGAACACCGGGGAGCTGTTTTTT.

Written as DNA, the CDR3 is TGTGCCAGCAGCGTTTTATCAGGGGGACAGGGTGCGATTGAGCAGTTCTTC. As protein: CASSVLSGGQGAIEQFF. The chain couples TRBV9 to TRBJ2-1, with TRBD1 identical over 9 bases. Per germline, CDR1 SGDLS and CDR2 YYNGEE. The CDR3 has 17 amino acids. V lost 2 bases and J lost 9; bases outside the gene matches: 15.

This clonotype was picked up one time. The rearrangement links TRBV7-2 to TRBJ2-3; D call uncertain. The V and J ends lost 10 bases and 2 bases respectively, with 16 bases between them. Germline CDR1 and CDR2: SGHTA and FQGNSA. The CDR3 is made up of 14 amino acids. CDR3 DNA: TGTGCCACGGCCACCATCCCTACCACAGATACGCAGTATTTT. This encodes CATATIPTTDTQYF.

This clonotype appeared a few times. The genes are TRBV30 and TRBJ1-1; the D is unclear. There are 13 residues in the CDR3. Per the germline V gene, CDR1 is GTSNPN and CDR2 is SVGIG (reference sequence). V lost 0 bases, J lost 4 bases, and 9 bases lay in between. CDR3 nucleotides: TGTGCCTGGAGTGTGTACCTGGGCACTGAAGCTTTCTTT. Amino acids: CAWSVYLGTEAFF.

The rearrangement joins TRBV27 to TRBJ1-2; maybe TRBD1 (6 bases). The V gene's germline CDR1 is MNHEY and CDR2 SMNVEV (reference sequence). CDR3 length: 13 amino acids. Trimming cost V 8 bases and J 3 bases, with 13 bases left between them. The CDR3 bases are TGTGCCAGCGGAGCGGACAGTCACTATGGCTACACCTTC. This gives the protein CASGADSHYGYTF.

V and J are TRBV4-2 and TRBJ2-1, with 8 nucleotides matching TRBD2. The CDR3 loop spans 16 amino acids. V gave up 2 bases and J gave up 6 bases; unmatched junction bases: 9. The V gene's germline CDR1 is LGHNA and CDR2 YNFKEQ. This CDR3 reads CASSQYLQRGTNEQFF. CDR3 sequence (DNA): TGTGCCAGCAGCCAATACCTCCAGCGGGGGACCAATGAGCAGTTCTTC.

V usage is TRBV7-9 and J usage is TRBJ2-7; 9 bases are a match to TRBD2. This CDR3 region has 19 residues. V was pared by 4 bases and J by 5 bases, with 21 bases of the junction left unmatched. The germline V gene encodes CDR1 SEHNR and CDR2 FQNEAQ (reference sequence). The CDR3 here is CASSSAASGKGGGRDEQYF. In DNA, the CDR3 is TGTGCCAGCAGCTCCGCGGCTAGCGGGAAGGGGGGGGGAAGGGACGAGCAGTACTTC.

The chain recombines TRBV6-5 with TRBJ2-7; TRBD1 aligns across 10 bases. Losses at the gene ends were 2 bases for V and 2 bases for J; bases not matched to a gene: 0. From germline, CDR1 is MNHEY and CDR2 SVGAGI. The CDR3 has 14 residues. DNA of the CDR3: TGTGCCAGCAGTTACGGGACAGGGGCCTACGAGCAGTACTTC. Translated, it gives CASSYGTGAYEQYF.